The rows below give T cell receptor beta chains drawn from one sample of a study of blood T cell repertoires in COVID-19. Clones were sequenced by immunoSEQ multiplex PCR, and TCRdb holds only the in-frame ones, with some missing. This table holds roughly 230,000 clones, about 85% found once. Sequencing was performed on peripheral blood. Receptor source: a man aged 35 to 55 with acute or convalescent COVID-19. Each CDR3 is given with its conserved first and last residue. Each record gives: J gene, clone size, V gene, D gene, CDR3 protein, CDR3 DNA. D genes are given only for firm matches. The listing skips clone size in some rows; elsewhere it reads once, few, many or a size class.

TRBJ1-4,NA,TRBV7-9,NA,CASATWGGDATNEKLFF,TGTGCCAGCGCCACCTGGGGGGGGGACGCAACTAATGAAAAACTGTTTTTT
TRBJ2-7,NA,TRBV30,NA,CAWTEGDEQYF,TGTGCCTGGACGGAAGGGGACGAGCAGTACTTC
TRBJ1-5,NA,TRBV28,NA,CASSSTGRNQPQHF,TGTGCCAGCAGTTCAACAGGGCGCAATCAGCCCCAGCATTTT
TRBJ2-5,NA,TRBV3-1/TRBV3-2,NA,CASSQAGRGQETQYF,TGTGCCAGCAGCCAGGCGGGGAGAGGCCAAGAGACCCAGTACTTC
TRBJ2-1,NA,TRBV4-3,TRBD2,CASSQWRGVDNEQFF,TGCGCCAGCAGCCAATGGCGGGGGGTTGACAATGAGCAGTTCTTC
TRBJ2-7,NA,TRBV30,TRBD1,CAWSVDRASYEQYF,TGTGCCTGGAGTGTGGACAGGGCGTCCTACGAGCAGTACTTC
TRBJ2-2,once,TRBV6-2/TRBV6-3,TRBD1,CASSRDSRSGELFF,TGTGCCAGCAGCAGGGACAGTCGGTCCGGGGAGCTGTTTTTT
TRBJ2-2,NA,TRBV6-5,NA,CASSSPFSGELFF,TGTGCCAGCAGTTCCCCTTTTTCCGGGGAGCTGTTTTTT
TRBJ2-1,NA,TRBV2,NA,CAGGTEYNEQFF,TGTGCCGGAGGGACGGAGTACAATGAGCAGTTCTTC
TRBJ1-1,NA,TRBV11-1,TRBD1,CASSRFPTDREAFF,TGTGCCAGCAGCCGATTCCCCACGGACAGGGAAGCTTTCTTT
TRBJ1-3,NA,TRBV6-6,NA,CASSVRGDTIYF,TGTGCCAGCAGTGTTAGGGGTGACACCATATATTTT
TRBJ2-3,NA,TRBV15,NA,CATSRDHQSDTQYF,TGTGCCACCAGCAGAGATCACCAGTCAGATACGCAGTATTTT
TRBJ1-5,few,TRBV11-3,NA,CASSLAGGVLSNQPQHF,TGTGCCAGCAGCTTGGCGGGAGGGGTTCTTAGCAATCAGCCCCAGCATTTT
TRBJ1-1,NA,TRBV2,TRBD1,CASSGTGGTEAFF,TGTGCCAGCAGCGGGACAGGGGGCACTGAAGCTTTCTTT
TRBJ2-3,NA,TRBV30,NA,CAWSVHGGTDTQYF,TGTGCCTGGAGTGTACACGGGGGAACAGATACGCAGTATTTT
TRBJ2-1,NA,TRBV2,TRBD2,CASSPSSGGNNEQFF,TGTGCCAGCAGTCCCTCTAGCGGGGGGAACAATGAGCAGTTCTTC
TRBJ1-4,once,TRBV2,NA,CASTLENSNEKLFF,TGTGCCAGCACCCTGGAGAACTCTAATGAAAAACTGTTTTTT